This TCR beta chain comes out of a study of T cell responses to AZD1222 COVID-19 vaccine (dated by TCRdb to the early 2020s). Regarding the research as a whole: AZD1222 recipients whose second dose came at about 4 weeks and those whose second dose came at about 12 weeks were combined into one group, since spike-specific TCR depth and breadth did not differ between the two schedules. TCR sequencing was performed for 230 to 250 trial participants, of whom roughly 200 were given two doses of AZD1222 and some 25 were given two doses of MenACWY control vaccine. Trial participants were enrolled by age into subgroups of 18-55, 56-69 and 70-plus years, and 148, 28 and 57 TCR-sequenced participants, respectively, were included in these subgroups.

On this clone: Its cognate antigen has yet to be identified. Base qualities are not recorded, but no much larger clone differs from it by a single base.

The CDR3 regions of human TCRbeta chains were subjected to immunosequencing. As for the original processing: Repertoire TCRs were checked for matches against a reference library of SARS-CoV-2-specific TCRs that had been generated using the MIRA antigen-specificity platform. Breadth meant the fraction of unique TCRs that were SARS-CoV-2-associated, whereas depth meant the fraction of total T cells that were SARS-CoV-2-associated. Using the MIRA data, every spike-specific TCR was mapped to the spike region that the TCR reacted to and assigned to either a CD4 or a CD8 class. Log10-transformed breadth and depth values were compared by one-way ANOVA with Sidak's multiple comparisons tests. Entries here come from immuneACCESS through TCRdb and include only in-frame sequences with V and J called. Some clones fail to appear in such tables; in the studies checked, an unresolved V gene covers under half of the shortfall, and the cause of the remainder is unknown. V and J calls and clone size are those listed in that table; D and trimming were worked out from the DNA. The sample yields over 75,000 clones; about 88% were counted once. 3% of the sample is held by the ten biggest clonotypes.

This specimen's time point label, interpreted: baseline before first vaccination. Vaccinee samples were obtained from the UK trials COV001 and COV002, which included a single-blind randomized controlled phase 2/3 trial of AZD1222 (ChAdOx1 nCoV-19) in healthy adults. Trial participant PBMC samples were collected at day 0 and day 28 after the second dose for TCRbeta chain sequencing. Beyond this particular receptor, the publication reports: Spike-specific TCR breadth and depth rose significantly after two AZD1222 doses compared with day 0 and with MenACWY recipients. Reportedly, almost half of the unique spike-specific TCRs recognized epitopes lying outside the regions that are mutated in the B.1.351 and B.1.1.7 variants. The vaccine-associated CD4 TCRs covered the entire spike protein, and the dominant responses fell in regions 160-218 and 743-854. Most participants were white British and females outnumbered males, and the authors suggested that clonal diversity may have been underestimated. In the small 56-69-year group, the increase in depth fell short of significance, most likely because of low power. Conclusions about previously exposed vaccinees are limited, since just five or six AZD1222 recipients were seropositive for SARS-CoV-2 at baseline. Because no day 14 peak-response samples were available, repertoires were characterized only after the peak T cell response.

This TCR was sampled from an adult in good health. This specimen was peripheral blood, taken on day 0 of AZD1222 vaccination.

The CDR3 here reads CASRYGRNYNSPLHF. The sequenced DNA is TGTGCCAGTAGGTATGGCCGGAACTATAATTCACCCCTCCACTTT. In this chain, TRBV19 is recombined with TRBJ1-6; the D gene remains uncertain. The germline V gene (reference sequence) specifies LNHDA as CDR1 and SQIVND as CDR2. Spanning cysteine to phenylalanine, the CDR3 consists of 15 amino acids. The read is trimmed to its CDR3 DNA, 45 bases read in frame from base 1. V is clipped by 6 bases and J by 3 bases, and the sequence between their germline boundaries is 12 bases long.